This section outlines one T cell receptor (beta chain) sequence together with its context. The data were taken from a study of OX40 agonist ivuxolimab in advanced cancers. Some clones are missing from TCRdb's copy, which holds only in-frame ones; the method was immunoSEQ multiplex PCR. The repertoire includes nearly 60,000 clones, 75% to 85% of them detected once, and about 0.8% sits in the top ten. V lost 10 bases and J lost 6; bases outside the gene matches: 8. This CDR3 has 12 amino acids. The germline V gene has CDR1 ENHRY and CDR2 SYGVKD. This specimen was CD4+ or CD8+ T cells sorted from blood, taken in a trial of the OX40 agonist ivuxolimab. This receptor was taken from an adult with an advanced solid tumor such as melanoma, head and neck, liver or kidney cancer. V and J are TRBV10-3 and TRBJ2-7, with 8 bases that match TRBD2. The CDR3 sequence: CATGGEPLEQYF. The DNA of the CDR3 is TGTGCCACCGGGGGGGAGCCCCTCGAGCAGTACTTC.